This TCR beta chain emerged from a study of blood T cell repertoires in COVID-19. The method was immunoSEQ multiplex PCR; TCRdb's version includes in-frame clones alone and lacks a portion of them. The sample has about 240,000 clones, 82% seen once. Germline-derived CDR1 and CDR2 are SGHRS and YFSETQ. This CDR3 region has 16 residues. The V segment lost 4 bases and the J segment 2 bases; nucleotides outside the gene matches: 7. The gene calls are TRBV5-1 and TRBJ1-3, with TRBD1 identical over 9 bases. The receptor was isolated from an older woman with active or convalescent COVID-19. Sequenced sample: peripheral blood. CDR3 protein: CASSVTGGIAGNTIYF. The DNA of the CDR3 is TGCGCCAGCAGCGTCACAGGGGGCATAGCTGGAAACACCATATATTTT.